Listed below are T cell receptor beta chains from one sample, sequenced in a study of blood T cell repertoires in COVID-19. Only in-frame clones appear in the TCRdb table, and some are missing; sequencing was by immunoSEQ multiplex PCR. The data contain about 160,000 clones, roughly 88% of them singletons. Material: peripheral blood. Receptor source: a woman aged 60-75 years with acute or convalescent COVID-19. Both conserved end residues are part of each CDR3. A D gene is named only where the DNA matches it firmly. Where a row states a size, it is once, few, many or the class of an expanded clone; other rows omit it.

J: TRBJ2-1; V: TRBV14; size: .; D: TRBD1; DNA: TGTGCCAGCAGCCTCGACAGGGGTAACAATGAGCAGTTCTTC; CDR3: CASSLDRGNNEQFF
J: TRBJ1-1; V: TRBV20-1; size: .; D: .; DNA: TGCAGTGCCCTATTAGGACTTGAAGCTTTCTTT; CDR3: CSALLGLEAFF
J: TRBJ1-2; V: TRBV7-2; size: few; D: .; DNA: TGTGCCAGCAGCCTGGAGACGGCCGACTATGGCTACACCTTC; CDR3: CASSLETADYGYTF
J: TRBJ1-1; V: TRBV7-3; size: .; D: .; DNA: TGTGCCAGCAGCGAAAAAGGGGGGAACACTGAAGCTTTCTTT; CDR3: CASSEKGGNTEAFF
J: TRBJ1-4; V: TRBV5-1; size: .; D: TRBD1; DNA: TGCGCCAGCAGCTCCTCGCAGGGGGCGCGGGAAAAACTGTTTTTT; CDR3: CASSSSQGAREKLFF
J: TRBJ1-1; V: TRBV7-2; size: .; D: .; DNA: TGTGCCAGCAGCCTGCAGGGTTACACTGAAGCTTTCTTT; CDR3: CASSLQGYTEAFF
J: TRBJ1-2; V: TRBV18; size: .; D: .; DNA: TGTGCCAGCTCACCACGCGATGAGGGATCGAATGGCTACACCTTC; CDR3: CASSPRDEGSNGYTF
J: TRBJ2-7; V: TRBV5-1; size: .; D: .; DNA: TGCGCCAGCAGCTTGGAACAGGGATCCTACGAGCAGTACTTC; CDR3: CASSLEQGSYEQYF
J: TRBJ2-5; V: TRBV6-2/TRBV6-3; size: once; D: .; DNA: TGTGCCAGCACCCCCGGAGGGCGAGAGACCCAGTACTTC; CDR3: CASTPGGRETQYF
J: TRBJ1-5; V: TRBV19; size: .; D: TRBD1; DNA: TGTGCCAGTAGTATCGACAGGGTGTATCAGCCCCAGCATTTT; CDR3: CASSIDRVYQPQHF
J: TRBJ1-1; V: TRBV3-1/TRBV3-2; size: .; D: TRBD1; DNA: TGTGCCAGCAGCCCTCAACGGACAGGGGAGACTGAAGCTTTCTTT; CDR3: CASSPQRTGETEAFF
J: TRBJ1-4; V: TRBV9; size: .; D: TRBD1; DNA: TGTGCCAGCAGCGTAGGAAATGGACAGGGAAGTGAAAAACTGTTTTTT; CDR3: CASSVGNGQGSEKLFF
J: TRBJ2-5; V: TRBV18; size: .; D: TRBD2; DNA: TGTGCCAGCTCACCCCGGGCCGGGGGGCAAGAGACCCAGTACTTC; CDR3: CASSPRAGGQETQYF
J: TRBJ2-7; V: TRBV10-3; size: .; D: TRBD2; DNA: TGTGCCATCAGCAACCTAGCGGGGGGGATCTACGAGCAGTACTTC; CDR3: CAISNLAGGIYEQYF
J: TRBJ2-3; V: TRBV19; size: .; D: TRBD2; DNA: TGTGCCAGTAGTTCCTTAGCGGGGGGCACAGATACGCAGTATTTT; CDR3: CASSSLAGGTDTQYF
J: TRBJ1-1; V: TRBV5-1; size: once; D: .; DNA: TGCGCCAGCAGCTTTACAGGGATGAACACTGAAGCTTTCTTT; CDR3: CASSFTGMNTEAFF
J: TRBJ1-1; V: TRBV11-2; size: once; D: TRBD1; DNA: TGTGCCAGCAGCTCGTCGTCGCGTCAGGGGGCGCCGGACACTGAAGCTTTCTTT; CDR3: CASSSSSRQGAPDTEAFF
J: TRBJ1-2; V: TRBV6-4; size: .; D: TRBD1; DNA: TGTGCCAGCAGTTCGGAGACAGGGAGCTATGGCTACACCTTC; CDR3: CASSSETGSYGYTF
J: TRBJ2-2; V: TRBV5-1; size: .; D: .; DNA: TGCGCCAGCAGCTTGGGGTCCTACACAGGCGCCGGGGAGCTGTTTTTT; CDR3: CASSLGSYTGAGELFF
J: TRBJ1-1; V: TRBV7-9; size: .; D: .; DNA: TGTGCCAGCAGTACGACAGATTTAAACACTGAAGCTTTCTTT; CDR3: CASSTTDLNTEAFF
J: TRBJ2-3; V: TRBV18; size: .; D: TRBD2; DNA: TGTGCCAGCTCACCTGGTCTAGCGGTTAGCACAGATACGCAGTATTTT; CDR3: CASSPGLAVSTDTQYF
J: TRBJ2-7; V: TRBV11-1; size: .; D: .; DNA: TGTGCCAGCAGGGCTACAGGGACCTACGAGCAGTACTTC; CDR3: CASRATGTYEQYF
J: TRBJ1-5; V: TRBV29-1; size: .; D: .; DNA: TGCAGCGTTCAGGAAGGGGGCAATCAGCCCCAGCATTTT; CDR3: CSVQEGGNQPQHF
J: TRBJ2-3; V: TRBV7-2; size: .; D: TRBD2; DNA: TGTGCCAGCAGCTTAGTGGGGAGGCGGCGGGGGGGCCGAGATACGCAGTATTTT; CDR3: CASSLVGRRRGGRDTQYF
J: TRBJ1-2; V: TRBV3-1/TRBV3-2; size: .; D: TRBD1; DNA: TGTGCCAGCAGCCAAGGGGGTGGGACAGTCTATGGCTACACCTTC; CDR3: CASSQGGGTVYGYTF
J: TRBJ2-7; V: TRBV15; size: .; D: TRBD1; DNA: TGTGCCACCAGCCTAGGACAGGGGGCGACCTACGAGCAGTACTTC; CDR3: CATSLGQGATYEQYF
J: TRBJ2-7; V: TRBV2; size: .; D: .; DNA: TGTGCCCTTTCGGACAGTCGTCCTGAGCAGTACTTC; CDR3: CALSDSRPEQYF
J: TRBJ1-4; V: TRBV4-1; size: .; D: TRBD1; DNA: TGCGCCAGCAGCCAAGAGTGGGACATGCACAGGGGAAATGAAAAACTGTTTTTT; CDR3: CASSQEWDMHRGNEKLFF
J: TRBJ2-7; V: TRBV6-1; size: .; D: TRBD2; DNA: TGTGCCAGCAGTGACCTAGCGGGGGCCACATACGAGCAGTACTTC; CDR3: CASSDLAGATYEQYF
J: TRBJ1-3; V: TRBV5-1; size: once; D: TRBD1; DNA: TGCGCCAGCAGAGGGGGACAGAGGGGCTCTGGAAACACCATATATTTT; CDR3: CASRGGQRGSGNTIYF
J: TRBJ2-2; V: TRBV11-3; size: .; D: .; DNA: TGTGCCAGCAGCTCCGGTGCCGGGGAGCTGTTTTTT; CDR3: CASSSGAGELFF